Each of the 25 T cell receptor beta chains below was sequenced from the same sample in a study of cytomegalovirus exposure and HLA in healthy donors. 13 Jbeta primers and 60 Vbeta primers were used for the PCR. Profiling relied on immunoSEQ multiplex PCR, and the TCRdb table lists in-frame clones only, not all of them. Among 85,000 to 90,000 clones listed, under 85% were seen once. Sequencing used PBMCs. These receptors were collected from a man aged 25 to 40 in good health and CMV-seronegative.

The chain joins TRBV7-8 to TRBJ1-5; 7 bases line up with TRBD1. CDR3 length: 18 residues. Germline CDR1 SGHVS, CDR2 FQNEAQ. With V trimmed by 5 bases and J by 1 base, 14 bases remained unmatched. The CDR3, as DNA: TGTGCCAGCAGCCCTCAGACAGGGTACGCCCTAAGCAATCAGCCCCAGCATTTT. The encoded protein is CASSPQTGYALSNQPQHF.

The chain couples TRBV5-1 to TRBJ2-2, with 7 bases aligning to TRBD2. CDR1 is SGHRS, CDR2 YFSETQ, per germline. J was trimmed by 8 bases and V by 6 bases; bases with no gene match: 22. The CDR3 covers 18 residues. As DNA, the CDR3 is TGCGCCAGCAACCCGTCTGAACACCTAGCGGCACGACCGGGGGAGCTGTTTTTT. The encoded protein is CASNPSEHLAARPGELFF.

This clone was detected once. The CDR3 nucleotides read TGTGCCAGCAGCCGAGACAGGGTGGGAGGCTACGAGCAGTACTTC. It codes for CASSRDRVGGYEQYF. The chain couples TRBV6-5 to TRBJ2-7; TRBD1 is a possible D gene (7 bases). The CDR3 extends over 15 amino acids. Germline V gene sequence: CDR1 MNHEY, CDR2 SVGAGI. Trimming removed 6 bases at V and 3 bases at J, with 18 bases between.

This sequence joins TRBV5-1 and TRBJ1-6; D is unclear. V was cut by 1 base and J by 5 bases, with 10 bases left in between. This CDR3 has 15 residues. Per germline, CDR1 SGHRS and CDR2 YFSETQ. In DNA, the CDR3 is TGCGCCAGCAGCTTGTTGGCGGCCGATAATTCACCCCTCCACTTT. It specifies CASSLLAADNSPLHF.

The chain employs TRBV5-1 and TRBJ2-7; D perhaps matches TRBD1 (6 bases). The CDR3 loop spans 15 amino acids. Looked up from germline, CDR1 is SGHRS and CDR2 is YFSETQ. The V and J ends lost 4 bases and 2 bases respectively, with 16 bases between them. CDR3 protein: CASSTGRTDTYEQYF. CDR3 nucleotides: TGCGCCAGCAGCACTGGACGGACAGATACCTACGAGCAGTACTTC.

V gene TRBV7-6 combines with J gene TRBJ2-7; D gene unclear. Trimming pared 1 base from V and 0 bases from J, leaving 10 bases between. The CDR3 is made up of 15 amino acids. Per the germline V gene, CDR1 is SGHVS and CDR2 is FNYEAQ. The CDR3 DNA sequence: TGTGCCAGCAGCTTAGAGTCAGGTAGCTCCTACGAGCAGTACTTC. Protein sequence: CASSLESGSSYEQYF.

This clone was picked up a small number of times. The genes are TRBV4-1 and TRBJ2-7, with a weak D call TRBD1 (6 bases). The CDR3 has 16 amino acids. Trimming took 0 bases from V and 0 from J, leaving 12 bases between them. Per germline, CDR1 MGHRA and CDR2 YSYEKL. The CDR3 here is CASSQDHGGYSYEQYF. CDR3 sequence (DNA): TGCGCCAGCAGCCAAGATCATGGGGGCTACTCCTACGAGCAGTACTTC.

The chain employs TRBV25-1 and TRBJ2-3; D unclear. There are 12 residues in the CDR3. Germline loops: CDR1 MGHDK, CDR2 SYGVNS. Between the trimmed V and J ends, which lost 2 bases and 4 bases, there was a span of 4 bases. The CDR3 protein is CASSERADTQYF. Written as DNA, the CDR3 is TGTGCCAGCAGTGAAAGAGCAGATACGCAGTATTTT.

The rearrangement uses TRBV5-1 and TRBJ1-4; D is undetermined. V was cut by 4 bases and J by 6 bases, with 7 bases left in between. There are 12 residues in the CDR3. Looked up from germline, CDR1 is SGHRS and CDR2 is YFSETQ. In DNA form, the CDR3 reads TGCGCCAGCAGCCTACCCGATGAAAAACTGTTTTTT. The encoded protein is CASSLPDEKLFF.

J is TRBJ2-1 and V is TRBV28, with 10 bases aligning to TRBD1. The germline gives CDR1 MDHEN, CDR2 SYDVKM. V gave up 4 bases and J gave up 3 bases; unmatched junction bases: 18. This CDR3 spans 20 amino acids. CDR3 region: CASSYRRGQGMSTIYNEQFF. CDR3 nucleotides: TGTGCCAGCAGTTATCGCAGGGGACAGGGGATGTCGACTATCTACAATGAGCAGTTCTTC.

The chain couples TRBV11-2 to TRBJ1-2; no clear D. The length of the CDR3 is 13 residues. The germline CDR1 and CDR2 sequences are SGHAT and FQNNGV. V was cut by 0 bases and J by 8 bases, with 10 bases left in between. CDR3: CASSLDRGFGYTF. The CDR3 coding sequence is TGTGCCAGCAGCTTAGATAGAGGGTTCGGCTACACCTTC.

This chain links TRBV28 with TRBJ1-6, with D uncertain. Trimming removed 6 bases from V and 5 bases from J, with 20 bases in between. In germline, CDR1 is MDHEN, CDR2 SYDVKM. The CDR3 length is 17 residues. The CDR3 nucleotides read TGTGCCAGCAGCATTGCGGGCGCCACCAGCGATAATTCACCCCTCCACTTT. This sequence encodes CASSIAGATSDNSPLHF.

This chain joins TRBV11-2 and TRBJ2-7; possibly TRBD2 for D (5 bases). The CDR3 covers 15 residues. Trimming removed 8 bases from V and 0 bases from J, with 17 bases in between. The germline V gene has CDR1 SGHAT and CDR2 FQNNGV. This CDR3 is CASGYSGRSSYEQYF. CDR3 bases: TGTGCCAGCGGTTACAGCGGAAGGAGCTCCTACGAGCAGTACTTC. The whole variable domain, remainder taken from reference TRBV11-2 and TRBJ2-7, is EAGVAQSPRYKIIEKRQSVAFWCNPISGHATLYWYQQILGQGPKLLIQFQNNGVVDDSQLPKDRFSAERLKGVDSTLKIQPAKLEDSAVYLCASGYSGRSSYEQYFGPGTRLTVT.

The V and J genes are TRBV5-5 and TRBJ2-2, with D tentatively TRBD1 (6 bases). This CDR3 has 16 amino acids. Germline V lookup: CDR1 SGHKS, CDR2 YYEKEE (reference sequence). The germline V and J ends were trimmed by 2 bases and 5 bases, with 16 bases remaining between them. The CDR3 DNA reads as TGTGCCAGCAGCTTCAGTTTTGGGGGCCGAACCGGGGAGCTGTTTTTT. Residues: CASSFSFGGRTGELFF. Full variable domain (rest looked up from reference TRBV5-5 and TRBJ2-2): DAGVTQSPTHLIKTRGQQVTLRCSPISGHKSVSWYQQVLGQGPQFIFQYYEKEERGRGNFPDRFSARQFPNYSSELNVNALLLGDSALYLCASSFSFGGRTGELFFGEGSRLTVL.

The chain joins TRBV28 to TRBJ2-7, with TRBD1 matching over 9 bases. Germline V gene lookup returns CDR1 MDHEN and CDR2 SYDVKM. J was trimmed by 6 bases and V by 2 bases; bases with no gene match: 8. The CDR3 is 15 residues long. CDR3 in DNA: TGTGCCAGCAGTTTAGTGGGACAGGGACTTTCCGAGCAGTACTTC. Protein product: CASSLVGQGLSEQYF. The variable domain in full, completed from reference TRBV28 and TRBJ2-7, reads DVKVTQSSRYLVKRTGEKVFLECVQDMDHENMFWYRQDPGLGLRLIYFSYDVKMKEKGDIPEGYSVSREKKERFSLILESASTNQTSMYLCASSLVGQGLSEQYFGPGTRLTVT.

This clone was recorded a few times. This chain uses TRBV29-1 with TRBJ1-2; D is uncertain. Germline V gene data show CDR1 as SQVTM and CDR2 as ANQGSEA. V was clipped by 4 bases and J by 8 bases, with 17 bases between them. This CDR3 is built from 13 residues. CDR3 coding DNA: TGCAGCGTTGGGGATATTCAGAGGGAAGGCTACACCTTC. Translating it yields CSVGDIQREGYTF.

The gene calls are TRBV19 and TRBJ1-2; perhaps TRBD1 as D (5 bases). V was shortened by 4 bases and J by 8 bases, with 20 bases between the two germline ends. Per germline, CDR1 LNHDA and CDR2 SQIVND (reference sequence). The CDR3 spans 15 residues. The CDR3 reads CASSRDGGQGAGYTF. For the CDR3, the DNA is TGTGCCAGTAGTAGAGACGGAGGGCAGGGTGCGGGCTACACCTTC.

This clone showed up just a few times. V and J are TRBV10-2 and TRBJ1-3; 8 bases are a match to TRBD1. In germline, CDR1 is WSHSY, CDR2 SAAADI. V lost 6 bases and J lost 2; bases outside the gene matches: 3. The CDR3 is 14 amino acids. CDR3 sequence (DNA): TGCGCCAGCAGAGGACAGGGAACTGGAAACACCATATATTTT. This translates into CASRGQGTGNTIYF.

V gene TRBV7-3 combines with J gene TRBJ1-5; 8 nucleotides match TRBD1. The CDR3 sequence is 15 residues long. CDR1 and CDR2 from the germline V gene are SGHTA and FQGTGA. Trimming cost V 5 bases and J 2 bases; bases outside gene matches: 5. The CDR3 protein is CASSAMTGGNQPQHF. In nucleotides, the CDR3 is TGTGCCAGCAGCGCAATGACAGGGGGCAATCAGCCCCAGCATTTT.

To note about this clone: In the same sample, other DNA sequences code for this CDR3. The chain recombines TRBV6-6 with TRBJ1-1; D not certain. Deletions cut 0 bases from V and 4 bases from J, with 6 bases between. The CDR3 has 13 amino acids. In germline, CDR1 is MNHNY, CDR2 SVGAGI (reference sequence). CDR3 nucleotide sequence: TGTGCCAGCAGTTACTCACTTCTCACTGAAGCTTTCTTT. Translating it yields CASSYSLLTEAFF.

This CDR3 reads CASSDRQGAYGYTF. In DNA, the CDR3 is TGTGCCAGCAGCGACCGACAGGGGGCCTATGGCTACACCTTC. The chain recombines TRBV9 with TRBJ1-2; 10 bases fit TRBD1. The germline V gene encodes CDR1 SGDLS and CDR2 YYNGEE. CDR3 size: 14 residues. V shed 3 bases and J 4 bases; nucleotides not matched to a gene: 3.

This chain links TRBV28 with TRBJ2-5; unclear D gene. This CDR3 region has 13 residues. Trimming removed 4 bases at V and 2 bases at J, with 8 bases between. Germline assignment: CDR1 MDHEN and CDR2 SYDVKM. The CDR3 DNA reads TGTGCCAGCAGTTCAACCGAGCAAGAGACCCAGTACTTC. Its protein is CASSSTEQETQYF. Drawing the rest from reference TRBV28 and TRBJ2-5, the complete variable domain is DVKVTQSSRYLVKRTGEKVFLECVQDMDHENMFWYRQDPGLGLRLIYFSYDVKMKEKGDIPEGYSVSREKKERFSLILESASTNQTSMYLCASSSTEQETQYFGPGTRLLVL.

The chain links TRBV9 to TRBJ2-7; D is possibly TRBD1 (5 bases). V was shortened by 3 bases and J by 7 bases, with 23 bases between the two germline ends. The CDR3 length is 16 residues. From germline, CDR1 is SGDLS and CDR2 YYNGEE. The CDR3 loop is CASSANTATGIYEQYF. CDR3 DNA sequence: TGTGCCAGCAGCGCCAATACAGCCACAGGCATCTATGAGCAGTACTTC.

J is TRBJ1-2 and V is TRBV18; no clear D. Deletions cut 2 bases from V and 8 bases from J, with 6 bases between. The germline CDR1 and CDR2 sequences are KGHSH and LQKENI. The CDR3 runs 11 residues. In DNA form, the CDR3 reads TGTGCCAGCTCACCAGGGGAGGGCTACACCTTC. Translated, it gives CASSPGEGYTF. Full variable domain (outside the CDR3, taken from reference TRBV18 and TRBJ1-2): NAGVMQNPRHLVRRRGQEARLRCSPMKGHSHVYWYRQLPEEGLKFMVYLQKENIIDESGMPKERFSAEFPKEGPSILRIQQVVRGDSAAYFCASSPGEGYTFGSGTRLTVV.

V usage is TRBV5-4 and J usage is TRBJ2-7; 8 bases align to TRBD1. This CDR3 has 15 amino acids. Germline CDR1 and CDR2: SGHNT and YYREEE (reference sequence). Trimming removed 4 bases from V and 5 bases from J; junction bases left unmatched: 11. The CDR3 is CASSPAEQGENEQYF. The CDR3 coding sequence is TGTGCCAGCAGCCCCGCGGAACAGGGGGAGAACGAGCAGTACTTC.